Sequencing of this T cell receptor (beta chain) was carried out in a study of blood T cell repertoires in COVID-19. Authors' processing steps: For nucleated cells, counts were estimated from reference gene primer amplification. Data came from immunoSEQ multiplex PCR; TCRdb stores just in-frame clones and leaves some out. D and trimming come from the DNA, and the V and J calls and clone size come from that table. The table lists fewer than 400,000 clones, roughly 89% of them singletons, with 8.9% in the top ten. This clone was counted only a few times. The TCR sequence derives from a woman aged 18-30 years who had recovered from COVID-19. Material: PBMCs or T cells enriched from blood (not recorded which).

The CDR3 protein is CAISELDASSPLHF. CDR3 nucleotides: TGTGCCATCAGTGAACTAGACGCGAGTTCACCCCTCCACTTT. The chain joins TRBV10-3 to TRBJ1-6; unclear D gene. Trimming took 3 bases from V and 9 from J, leaving 12 bases between them. The CDR3 is 14 residues long. Germline-derived CDR1 and CDR2 are ENHRY and SYGVKD.